This T cell receptor beta chain derives from a study of OX40 agonist ivuxolimab in advanced cancers. In the study overall: Of the patients, three showed partial responses, one with hepatocellular carcinoma and two with cutaneous melanoma.

General study findings and limits: CD8+ T cells were the subset that, on average, had more expanded clones than CD4+.

Profiling relied on immunoSEQ multiplex PCR, and the TCRdb table lists in-frame clones only, not all of them. The table records about 79,000 clones, around 90% of them present only once. Points on this clone: Its antigen is undetermined.

The TCR sequence derives from an adult with an advanced solid tumor such as melanoma, head and neck, liver or kidney cancer. The sequenced sample was CD4+ or CD8+ T cells sorted from blood, obtained in a trial of the OX40 agonist ivuxolimab.

The CDR3 DNA sequence: TGTGCCAGCAGCTTGTCCGTTGAGCAGTTCTTC. It specifies CASSLSVEQFF. This chain connects TRBV5-6 to TRBJ2-1; no clear D. V was trimmed by 1 base and J by 9 bases, leaving 5 bases between them. The CDR3 runs to 11 residues. Germline V lookup: CDR1 SGHDT, CDR2 YYEEEE.